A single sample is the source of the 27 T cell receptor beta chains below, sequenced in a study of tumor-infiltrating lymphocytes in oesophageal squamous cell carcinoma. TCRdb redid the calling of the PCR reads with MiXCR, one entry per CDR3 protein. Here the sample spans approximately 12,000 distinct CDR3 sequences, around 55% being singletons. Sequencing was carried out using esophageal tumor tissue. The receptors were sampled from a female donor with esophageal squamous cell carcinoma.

The CDR3 protein is CASSPGRRNSGANVLTF. The CDR3 DNA reads TGTGCCAGCAGCCCGGGACGGCGGAACTCTGGGGCCAACGTCCTGACTTTC. J is TRBJ2-6 and V is TRBV5-3, with D possibly called TRBD1 or TRBD2 (5 bases each). TRBV5-3 is treated as an ORF (open reading frame) with a function not yet certain. The CDR3 loop spans 17 amino acids. Trimming stripped 8 bases from V and 0 bases from J, with 18 bases between.

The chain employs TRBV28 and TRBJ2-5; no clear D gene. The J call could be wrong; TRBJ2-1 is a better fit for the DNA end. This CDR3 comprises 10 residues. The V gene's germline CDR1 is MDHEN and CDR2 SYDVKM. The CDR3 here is CASRDNEQFF. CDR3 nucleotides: TGTGCCAGCAGGGATAATGAGCAGTTCTTC.

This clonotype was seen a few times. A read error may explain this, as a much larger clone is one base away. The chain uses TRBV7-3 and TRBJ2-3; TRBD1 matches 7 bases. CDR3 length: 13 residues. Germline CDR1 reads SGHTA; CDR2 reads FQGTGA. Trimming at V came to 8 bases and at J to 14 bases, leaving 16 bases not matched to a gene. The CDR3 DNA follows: TGTGCCAGCGCGAGACAGGGAATCGGGGAGCTGTATTTT. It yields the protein CASARQGIGELYF.

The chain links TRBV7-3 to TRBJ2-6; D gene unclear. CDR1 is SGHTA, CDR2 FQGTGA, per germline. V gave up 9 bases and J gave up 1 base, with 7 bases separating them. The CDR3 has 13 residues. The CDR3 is CASLVSGANVLTF. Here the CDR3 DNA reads TGTGCCAGTTTGGTGTCTGGGGCCAACGTCCTGACTTTC. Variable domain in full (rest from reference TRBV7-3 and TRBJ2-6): GAGVSQTPSNKVTEKGKYVELRCDPISGHTALYWYRQSLGQGPEFLIYFQGTGAADDSGLPNDRFFAVRPEGSVSTLKIQRTERGDSAVYLCASLVSGANVLTFGAGSRLTVL.

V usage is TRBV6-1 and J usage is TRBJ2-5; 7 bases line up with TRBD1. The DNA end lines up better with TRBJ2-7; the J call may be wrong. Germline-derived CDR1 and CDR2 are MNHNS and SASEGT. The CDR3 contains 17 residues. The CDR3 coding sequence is TGTGCCAGCAGTCTGGACTTAATGGACAGGTCTTCTTACGAGCAGTACTTC. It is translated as CASSLDLMDRSSYEQYF.

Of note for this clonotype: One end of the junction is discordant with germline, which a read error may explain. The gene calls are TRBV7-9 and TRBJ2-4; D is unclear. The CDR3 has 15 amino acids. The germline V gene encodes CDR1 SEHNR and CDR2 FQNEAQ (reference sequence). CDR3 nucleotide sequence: TGTGCCAGCAATTCCGGGTTGGGTCGGAATTCACCCCTCCACTTC. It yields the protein CASNSGLGRNSPLHF.

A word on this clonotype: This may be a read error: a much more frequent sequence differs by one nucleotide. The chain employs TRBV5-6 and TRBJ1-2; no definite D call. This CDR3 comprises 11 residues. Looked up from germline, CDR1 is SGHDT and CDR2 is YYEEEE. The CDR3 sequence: CASSINYGYNF. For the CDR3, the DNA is TGTGCCAGCAGCATCAACTATGGCTACAACTTC.

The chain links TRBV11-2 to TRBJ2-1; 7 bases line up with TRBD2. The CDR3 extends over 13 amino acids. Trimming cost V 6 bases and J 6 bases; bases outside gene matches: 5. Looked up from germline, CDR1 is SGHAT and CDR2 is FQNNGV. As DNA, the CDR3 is TGTGCCAGCAGTAGCGGGTGGGGCAATGAGCAGTTCTTC. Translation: CASSSGWGNEQFF.

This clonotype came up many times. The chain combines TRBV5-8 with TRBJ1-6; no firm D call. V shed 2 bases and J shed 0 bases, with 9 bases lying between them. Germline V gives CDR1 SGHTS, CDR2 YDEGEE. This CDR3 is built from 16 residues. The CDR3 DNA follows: TGTGCCAGCAGCTTACTCCCAAGCTCCTATAATTCACCCCTCCACTTT. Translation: CASSLLPSSYNSPLHF.

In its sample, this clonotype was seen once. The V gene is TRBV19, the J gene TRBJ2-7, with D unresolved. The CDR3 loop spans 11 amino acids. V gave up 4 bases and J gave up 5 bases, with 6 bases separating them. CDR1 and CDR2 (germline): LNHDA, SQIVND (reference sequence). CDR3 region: CASSTKHEQYF. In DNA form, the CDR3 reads TGTGCCAGTAGTACCAAGCACGAGCAGTACTTC.

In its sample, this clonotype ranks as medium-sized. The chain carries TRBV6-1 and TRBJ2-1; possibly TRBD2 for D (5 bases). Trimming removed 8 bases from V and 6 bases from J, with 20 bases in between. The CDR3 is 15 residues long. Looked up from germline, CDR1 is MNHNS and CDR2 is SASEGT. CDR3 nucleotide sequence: TGTGCCAGCCCGGCCTTGGCAGGTCGGGGCAATGAGCAGTTCTTC. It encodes CASPALAGRGNEQFF.

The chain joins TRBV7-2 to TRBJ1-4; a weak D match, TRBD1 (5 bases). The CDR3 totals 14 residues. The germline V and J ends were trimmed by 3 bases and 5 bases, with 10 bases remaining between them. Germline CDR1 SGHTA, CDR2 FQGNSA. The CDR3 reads CASSLWGPNEKLFF. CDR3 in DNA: TGTGCCAGCAGCTTGTGGGGCCCCAATGAAAAACTGTTTTTT.

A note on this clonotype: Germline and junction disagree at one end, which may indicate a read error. Here the CDR3 DNA reads TGTGCTAGCAGCCCGGGACAGGGTGGGGAGCAGTACTTC. Translation gives CASSPGQGGEQYF. V and J are TRBV7-6 and TRBJ2-7; 9 bases agree with TRBD1. The CDR3 sequence is 13 residues long. Germline V gives CDR1 SGHVS, CDR2 FNYEAQ.

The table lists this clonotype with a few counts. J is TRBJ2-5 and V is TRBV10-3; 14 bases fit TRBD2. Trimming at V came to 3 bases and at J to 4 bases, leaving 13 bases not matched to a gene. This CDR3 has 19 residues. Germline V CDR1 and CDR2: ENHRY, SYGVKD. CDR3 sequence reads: CAISDFPTSGRGGAETQYF. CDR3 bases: TGTGCCATCAGTGACTTTCCGACTAGCGGGAGGGGGGGGGCAGAGACCCAGTACTTC.

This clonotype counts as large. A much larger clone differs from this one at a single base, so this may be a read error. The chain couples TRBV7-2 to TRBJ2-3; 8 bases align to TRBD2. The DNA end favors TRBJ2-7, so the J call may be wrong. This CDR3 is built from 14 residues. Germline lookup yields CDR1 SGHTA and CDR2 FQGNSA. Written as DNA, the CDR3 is TGTGCCAGCAGCCTCCAAGCGGGGGCCAATGAGCAGTACTTC. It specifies CASSLQAGANEQYF.

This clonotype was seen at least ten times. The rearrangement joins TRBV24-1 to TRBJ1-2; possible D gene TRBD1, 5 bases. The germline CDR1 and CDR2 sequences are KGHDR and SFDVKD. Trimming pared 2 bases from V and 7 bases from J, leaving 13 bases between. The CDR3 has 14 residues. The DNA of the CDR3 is TGTGCCACCAGTGATTCCCCCCAGGGTGGTGGCTACACCTTC. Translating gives CATSDSPQGGGYTF.

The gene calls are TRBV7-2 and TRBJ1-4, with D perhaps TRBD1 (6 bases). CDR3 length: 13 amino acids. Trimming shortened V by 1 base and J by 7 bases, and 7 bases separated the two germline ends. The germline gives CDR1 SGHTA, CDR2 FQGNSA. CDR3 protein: CASSLDRVEKLFF. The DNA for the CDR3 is TGTGCCAGCAGCTTAGACAGGGTTGAAAAACTGTTTTTT. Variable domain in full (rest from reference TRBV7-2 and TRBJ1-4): GAGVSQSPSNKVTEKGKDVELRCDPISGHTALYWYRQSLGQGLEFLIYFQGNSAPDKSGLPSDRFSAERTGGSVSTLTIQRTQQEDSAVYLCASSLDRVEKLFFGSGTQLSVL.

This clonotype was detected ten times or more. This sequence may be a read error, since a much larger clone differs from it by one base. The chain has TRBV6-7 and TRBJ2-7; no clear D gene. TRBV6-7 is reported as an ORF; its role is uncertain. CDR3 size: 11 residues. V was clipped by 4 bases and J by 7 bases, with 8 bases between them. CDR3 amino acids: CASSSPQEQYF. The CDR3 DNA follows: TGTGCCAGCAGTTCGCCCCAGGAGCAGTACTTC.

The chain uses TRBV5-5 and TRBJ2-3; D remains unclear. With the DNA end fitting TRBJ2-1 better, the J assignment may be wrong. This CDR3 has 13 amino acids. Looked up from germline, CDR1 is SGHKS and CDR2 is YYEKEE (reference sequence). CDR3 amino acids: CASRVATYNEQFF. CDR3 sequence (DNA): TGTGCCAGCAGAGTGGCTACCTACAATGAGCAGTTCTTC.

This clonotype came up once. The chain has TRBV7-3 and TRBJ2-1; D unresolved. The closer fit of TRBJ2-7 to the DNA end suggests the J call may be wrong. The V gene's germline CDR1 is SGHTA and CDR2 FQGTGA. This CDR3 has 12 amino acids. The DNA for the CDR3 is TGTGCCAGCAGCCCGTCGAACAATGAGCAGTACTTC. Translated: CASSPSNNEQYF.

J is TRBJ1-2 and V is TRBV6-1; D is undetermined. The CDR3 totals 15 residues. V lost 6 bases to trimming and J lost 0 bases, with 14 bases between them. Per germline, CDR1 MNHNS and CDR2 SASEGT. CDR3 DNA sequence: TGTGCCAGCAGGACCTCGACACACACTAACTATGGCTACACCTTC. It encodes CASRTSTHTNYGYTF.

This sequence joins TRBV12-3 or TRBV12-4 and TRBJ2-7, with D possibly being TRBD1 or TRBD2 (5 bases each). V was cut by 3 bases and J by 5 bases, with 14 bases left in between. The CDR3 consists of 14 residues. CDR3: CASSLGLAKNEQYF. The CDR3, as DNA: TGTGCCAGCAGTTTGGGGCTAGCTAAAAACGAGCAGTACTTC.

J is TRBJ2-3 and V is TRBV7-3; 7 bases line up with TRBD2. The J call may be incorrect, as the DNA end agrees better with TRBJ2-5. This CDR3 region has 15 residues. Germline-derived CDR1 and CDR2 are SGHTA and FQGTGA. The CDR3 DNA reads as TGTGCCAGCAGCTTAAGTTCGGGGGGCCAAGAGACCCAGTACTTC. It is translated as CASSLSSGGQETQYF.

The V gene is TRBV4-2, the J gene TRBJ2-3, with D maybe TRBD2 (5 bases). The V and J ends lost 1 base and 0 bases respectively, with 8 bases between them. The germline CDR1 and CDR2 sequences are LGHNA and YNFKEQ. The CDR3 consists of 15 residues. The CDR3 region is CASSQGSGSTDTQYF. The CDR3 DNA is TGTGCCAGCAGCCAAGGCAGCGGTAGCACAGATACGCAGTATTTT.

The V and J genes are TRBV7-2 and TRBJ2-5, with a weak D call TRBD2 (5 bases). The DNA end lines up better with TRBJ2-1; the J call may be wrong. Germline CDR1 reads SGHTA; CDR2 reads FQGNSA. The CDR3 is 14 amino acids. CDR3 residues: CASSLGPVGETQFF. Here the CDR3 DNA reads TGTGCCAGCAGCTTAGGCCCGGTTGGGGAGACCCAGTTCTTC.

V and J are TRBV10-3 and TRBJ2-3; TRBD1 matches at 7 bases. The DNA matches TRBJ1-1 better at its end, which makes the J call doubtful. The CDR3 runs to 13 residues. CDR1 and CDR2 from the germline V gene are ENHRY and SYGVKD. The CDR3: CATTGIGNTEAFF. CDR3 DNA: TGTGCCACGACAGGGATAGGGAACACTGAAGCTTTCTTT.

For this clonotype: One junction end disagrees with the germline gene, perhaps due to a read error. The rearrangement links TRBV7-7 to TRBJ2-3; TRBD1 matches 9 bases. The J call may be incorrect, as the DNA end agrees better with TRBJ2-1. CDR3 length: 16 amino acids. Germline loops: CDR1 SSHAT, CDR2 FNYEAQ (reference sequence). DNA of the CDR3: TGTGCTAGCAGCCCGCGCTCGGGACAGGGCCCCGGGGGGCAGTTCTTC. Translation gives CASSPRSGQGPGGQFF.